The present TCR beta chain was sequenced within a study of chronic HIV infection and antiretroviral therapy. The CDR3 runs 17 residues. After removal of 8 bases from V and 5 bases from J, the junction contained 16 bases not matched to a gene. Germline V lookup: CDR1 MNHNY, CDR2 SVGAGI (reference sequence). One entry per CDR3 protein, called by TCRdb with MiXCR from the 5' RACE reads. The sample includes approximately 30,000 distinct CDR3 sequences, about 9.6% of them seen just once. The chain is built from TRBV6-6 and TRBJ1-5; 9 nucleotides agree with TRBD1. Sequenced: peripheral blood. The clonotype was recovered from an adult who had HIV and had not received antiretroviral therapy, or was an uninfected healthy control (not recorded which). CDR3 loop: CASLSGTGKELDQPQHF. CDR3 DNA sequence: TGTGCCAGCCTATCCGGGACAGGGAAAGAATTGGATCAGCCCCAGCATTTT.